This T cell receptor beta chain was sequenced for a study of blood T cells in healthy people across ages. The trim removed 3 bases at V and 4 bases at J, leaving 1 base unmatched. The V gene's germline CDR1 is SQVTM and CDR2 ANQGSEA. The CDR3 totals 13 residues. A second PCR of about 7 to 12 cycles used a sample-barcoded 5' primer and a J-beta primer mix. TCRdb redid the calling of the 5' RACE reads with MiXCR, one entry per CDR3 protein. Of over 1,300,000 distinct CDR3 sequences in the sample, around 59% were seen once. J is TRBJ2-3 and V is TRBV29-1; 10 bases align to TRBD1. The sample consisted of blood. This clonotype was sampled from a man in his late teens or twenties in good health. In nucleotides, the CDR3 is TGCAGCGTTGAGACAGGGGGCCCAGATACGCAGTATTTT. Translation gives CSVETGGPDTQYF.